This T cell receptor (beta chain) was retrieved from a study of T cell repertoires in cytomegalovirus infection. Whole-study context: Alongside well-studied HLA-B-restricted CMV epitopes, recently identified HLA-C-restricted CMV epitopes were also used. Public TCR beta signatures provided an indication of both CMV infection and a matching HLA type. Study-level findings and limits: Based on cumulative public TCR beta family frequency, carriers of CMV plus the relevant HLA were identified.

There are 19 residues in the CDR3. Germline V gene sequence: CDR1 LGHNA, CDR2 YSLEER. V lost 2 bases to trimming and J lost 0 bases; unmatched junction nucleotides: 8. One entry per CDR3 protein, called by TCRdb with MiXCR from the reads. The sample holds approximately 49,000 distinct CDR3 sequences, about 18% seen once. Notes on this clonotype: The antigen is not known.

Sequenced material: CD8+ T cells from cultured PBMCs, taken from culture after CMV antigen stimulation. The TCR comes from a human donor in good health (CMV status not recorded). Some clones in this sample may be carry-over from other donors' samples. The chain employs TRBV4-3 and TRBJ2-2; 11 bases are shared with TRBD2. This CDR3 is CASSQSLLAGATNTGELFF. In DNA form, the CDR3 reads TGCGCCAGCAGCCAATCTCTACTAGCGGGGGCAACGAACACCGGGGAGCTGTTTTTT.